This T cell receptor beta chain was documented in a study of cytomegalovirus exposure and HLA in healthy donors. Trimming took off 1 base at V and 3 bases at J, with 10 bases between the two ends. Germline CDR1 is MGHDK and CDR2 is SYGVNS. CDR3 length: 14 residues. As regards this clone: Its antigen is as yet unknown.

Study-level results: Later, an analysis showed that TCR beta chains associated with HLA were more clonally expanded than others that were equally common. Later analysis reportedly placed an Asian-associated ancestry cluster below the roughly 690-donor mean in N-insertions.

Researchers ran the PCR with 60 Vbeta and 13 Jbeta primers. Profiling relied on immunoSEQ multiplex PCR, and the TCRdb table lists in-frame clones only, not all of them. The sample holds roughly 100,000 clones; around 66% are singletons and the top ten take less than 3.5%. This receptor was taken from a woman between 50 and 59 years old in good health and CMV-seronegative. The sample comprised PBMCs. The rearrangement links TRBV25-1 to TRBJ2-7; no firm D call. The CDR3 DNA follows: TGTGCCAGCAGTGAATTATCGAACAACTACGAGCAGTACTTC. Translated, it gives CASSELSNNYEQYF.